Below, 10 T cell receptor beta chains from the same sample are listed, as sequenced in a study of blood T cell repertoires in COVID-19 (dated by TCRdb to 2018 to 2021). Library prep was done by the immunoSEQ multiplex PCR assay. TCRdb re-hosts the immuneACCESS table, in-frame sequences only. Its copies lack some clones; in the studies checked, an unresolved V gene accounts for under half of them, and the cause for the rest is not known. The sample includes 96,000 or so clones, with 85% to 90% observed a single time. About 4.2% of the sample lies in the top ten. The sample consisted of peripheral blood. The receptors stem from a human donor with COVID-19, enrolled during active disease. The donor label of this sample is uncertain.

This chain joins TRBV4-2 and TRBJ1-5; possible D gene TRBD1, 5 bases. Trimming pared 4 bases from V and 5 bases from J, leaving 15 bases between. The CDR3 spans 15 residues. CDR1 and CDR2 from the germline V gene are LGHNA and YNFKEQ. The CDR3 spells CASSLGTGGDQPQHF. The CDR3 nucleotides are TGTGCCAGCAGCCTTGGGACCGGGGGAGATCAGCCCCAGCATTTT.

This chain uses TRBV13 with TRBJ2-5; 8 bases line up with TRBD1. The germline gives CDR1 PRHDT, CDR2 FYEKMQ (reference sequence). The length of the CDR3 is 17 residues. With 1 base clipped from V and 2 bases from J, the junction kept 9 bases outside the gene matches. This chain's CDR3 is CASSLEPDREDQETQYF. CDR3 sequence (DNA): TGTGCCAGCAGCTTAGAGCCGGACAGGGAGGATCAAGAGACCCAGTACTTC.

V gene TRBV7-3 combines with J gene TRBJ2-3, with D possibly being TRBD1 (5 bases). CDR1 and CDR2 from the germline V gene are SGHTA and FQGTGA. This CDR3 has 13 amino acids. Trimming stripped 5 bases from V and 3 bases from J, with 9 bases between. CDR3 bases: TGTGCCAGCAGCAGAGCAGGGACAGATACGCAGTATTTT. As protein: CASSRAGTDTQYF.

J is TRBJ1-5 and V is TRBV28; TRBD1 matches at 9 bases. Germline trimming cut 7 bases from V and 7 bases from J; bases unmatched to any gene: 14. Germline assignment: CDR1 MDHEN and CDR2 SYDVKM. CDR3 length: 16 residues. This chain's CDR3 is CASTSRTGAALQPQHF. The CDR3 DNA reads TGTGCCAGCACCTCTCGGACAGGGGCGGCTTTGCAGCCCCAGCATTTT.

The chain is built from TRBV5-1 and TRBJ1-6; D is unclear. Germline-derived CDR1 and CDR2 are SGHRS and YFSETQ. Trimming shortened V by 0 bases and J by 9 bases, and 13 bases separated the two germline ends. CDR3 length equals 15 residues. CDR3 nucleotide sequence: TGCGCCAGCAGCTTGGGCGGGTTTACAGTTTCACCCCTCCACTTT. It yields the protein CASSLGGFTVSPLHF.

J is TRBJ2-3 and V is TRBV29-1, with TRBD2 as a possible D gene (6 bases). V shed 6 bases and J shed 0 bases, with 13 bases lying between them. CDR1 is SQVTM and CDR2 is ANQGSEA in the germline V gene. This CDR3 comprises 14 residues. As DNA, the CDR3 is TGCAGCGTGGGGACTTTAACGAGCACAGATACGCAGTATTTT. Translating gives CSVGTLTSTDTQYF.

The chain recombines TRBV24-1 with TRBJ1-4; 7 bases are shared with TRBD1. V trimming: 4 bases; J trimming: 7 bases; junction bases outside the gene matches: 5. This CDR3 spans 14 amino acids. The V gene's germline CDR1 is KGHDR and CDR2 SFDVKD. CDR3 nucleotides: TGTGCCACCAGTGAGACAGGGTGGGTTGAAAAACTGTTTTTT. It translates to CATSETGWVEKLFF.

This clone was detected once. The chain has TRBV3-1 (or the pseudogene TRBV3-2) and TRBJ1-2, with D unclear. Deletions cut 0 bases from V and 8 bases from J, with 13 bases between. The CDR3 contains 14 residues. The germline V gene has CDR1 LGHDT and CDR2 YNNKEL (reference sequence). CDR3 sequence: CASSQEGGSGGYTF. CDR3 coding DNA: TGTGCCAGCAGCCAAGAGGGAGGGTCCGGCGGCTACACCTTC.

V gene TRBV19 combines with J gene TRBJ1-2; D gene uncertain. This CDR3 region has 15 residues. V was shortened by 3 bases and J by 2 bases, with 13 bases between the two germline ends. CDR1 and CDR2 from the germline V gene are LNHDA and SQIVND (reference sequence). DNA of the CDR3: TGTGCCAGTAGTATCTTCGGGTCTCTAAACTATGGCTACACCTTC. It encodes CASSIFGSLNYGYTF.

This clone turned up a few times. The rearrangement uses TRBV29-1 and TRBJ2-1; no definite D call. V was cut by 3 bases and J by 0 bases, with 12 bases left in between. The V gene's germline CDR1 is SQVTM and CDR2 ANQGSEA. This CDR3 region has 15 residues. DNA of the CDR3: TGCAGCGTTGATCCCGGCTCGGGCTCCTACAATGAGCAGTTCTTC. As protein: CSVDPGSGSYNEQFF.